The rows below give T cell receptor beta chains drawn from one sample of a study of human T cells and chemical hapten exposure. TCRdb re-analysed the RACE reads in MiXCR, keeping a single row per CDR3 protein. The table includes roughly 260,000 distinct CDR3 sequences, roughly 8.9% detected once. The sequenced sample was whole blood, obtained in connection with sensitization to the hapten diphenylcyclopropenone (DPC). Every receptor here comes from a woman in her forties with alopecia areata. Some clones in this sample may be carry-over from other donors' samples. Both conserved end residues are trimmed from each CDR3.

v_call,j_call,cdr3_aa
TRBV7-9,TRBJ2-3,ASSLGLAESTDTQY
TRBV3-1,TRBJ1-5,ASSQEYGIQH
TRBV12-3/TRBV12-4,TRBJ1-1,ASTETGTVGEAF
TRBV7-9,TRBJ1-6,ASSLHVVNSPLH
TRBV2,TRBJ1-1,ASTTGGLDTEAF
TRBV5-1,TRBJ2-7,ASSSEGQVGPY
TRBV11-2,TRBJ2-1,ASSPNGWRTGGYNEQF
TRBV28,TRBJ2-7,ASSASGTGEGAQY
TRBV9,TRBJ1-1,ASSVEAGRTEAF
TRBV6-5,TRBJ1-2,ASRGQGPLIGYT
TRBV28,TRBJ1-1,ASMGQGDTEAF
TRBV12-3/TRBV12-4,TRBJ2-3,ASSLGGADMQY
TRBV28,TRBJ2-7,ASWPRRPEGANSYEQY
TRBV9,TRBJ2-4,ASSVEGQGGNIQY